The T cell receptor beta chain described here comes from a study of blood T cell repertoires in COVID-19. Study overall: Researchers got acute and convalescent COVID-19 samples from the United States, Italy and Spain. T cells, B-cell-depleted T cells, or PBMCs supplied cDNA or gDNA.

The trim removed 6 bases at V and 4 bases at J, leaving 5 bases unmatched. The CDR3 is 14 amino acids. Germline V gene lookup returns CDR1 SNHLY and CDR2 FYNNEI. As originally analysed: Quantification of nucleated cells was approximated via reference gene primer amplification. Assay used: immunoSEQ multiplex PCR; TCRdb lists only in-frame clones, some missing. The DNA was the basis for D and trimming; V, J and clone size are from that table. The profile shows over 200,000 clones, around 83% of them singletons. V and J are TRBV2 and TRBJ2-7; 11 nucleotides match TRBD1. What was sequenced was peripheral blood. This clonotype was obtained from a man aged 80 or over with acute or convalescent COVID-19. The CDR3 sequence: CASRDRGRSYEQYF. In DNA, the CDR3 is TGTGCCAGCAGGGACAGGGGGCGGTCTTACGAGCAGTACTTC. The variable domain in full, completed from reference TRBV2 and TRBJ2-7, reads EPEVTQTPSHQVTQMGQEVILRCVPISNHLYFYWYRQILGQKVEFLVSFYNNEISEKSEIFDDQFSVERPDGSNFTLKIRSTKLEDSAMYFCASRDRGRSYEQYFGPGTRLTVT.